One and the same sample provided the 30 T cell receptor beta chains below, sequenced in a study of T-cell reconstitution after alpha-beta-depleted transplantation in children. Unique molecular identifiers were used to barcode this TCRbeta library. Each CDR3 protein is one row after TCRdb ran MiXCR on the PCR reads. This table holds under 850,000 distinct CDR3 sequences, about 12% found once. Sequencing was performed on PBMCs, taken before TCRalphabeta/CD19-depleted stem cell transplant. These receptor sequences come from a girl aged 2 to 9 with congenital amegakaryocytic thrombocytopenia, due to receive a stem cell transplant.

This clonotype was seen at least ten times. The rearrangement joins TRBV7-6 to TRBJ1-6, with D perhaps matching TRBD1 (5 bases). The CDR3 contains 17 residues. V lost 5 bases and J 0 bases, leaving 14 bases between the germline ends. Germline CDR1 and CDR2: SGHVS and FNYEAQ. CDR3: CASSPGTHGSYNSPLHF. The CDR3 bases are TGTGCCAGCAGCCCTGGGACCCATGGCTCCTATAATTCACCCCTCCACTTT.

Comments on this clonotype: The junction departs from the called germline gene at one end, perhaps through a read error. This chain links TRBV20-1 with TRBJ2-3, with 14 bases aligning to TRBD2. The CDR3 totals 17 residues. The germline V gene has CDR1 DFQATT and CDR2 SNEGSKA (reference sequence). CDR3 coding DNA: TGCTGTGCGCCTTCGGGACTAGCGGGAGCCCACACAGATACGCAGTATTTT. Its translation is CCAPSGLAGAHTDTQYF.

This clonotype was counted only a few times. CDR3 in amino acids: CASSLMADSGYGYTF. The CDR3 DNA follows: TGTGCCAGCAGCTTAATGGCCGACAGCGGCTATGGCTACACCTTC. The genes are TRBV7-6 and TRBJ1-2, with a tentative D call TRBD1 (5 bases). The V and J ends lost 2 bases and 4 bases respectively, with 14 bases between them. Germline-derived CDR1 and CDR2 are SGHVS and FNYEAQ. This CDR3 spans 15 amino acids. The full variable domain, in which reference TRBV7-6 and TRBJ1-2 provide the parts outside the CDR3, is GAGVSQSPRYKVTKRGQDVALRCDPISGHVSLYWYRQALGQGPEFLTYFNYEAQQDKSGLPNDRFSAERPEGSISTLTIQRTEQRDSAMYRCASSLMADSGYGYTFGSGTRLTVV.

This clonotype was counted at least ten times. This rearrangement joins TRBV2 to TRBJ2-1, with D possibly matching TRBD2 (6 bases). Germline V CDR1 and CDR2: SNHLY, FYNNEI. The CDR3 covers 11 residues. Trimming cost V 6 bases and J 10 bases, with 10 bases left between them. As DNA, the CDR3 is TGTGCCAGCAGACGCCTAGCGGAGCAGTTCTTC. Protein sequence: CASRRLAEQFF.

This clonotype has a count of ten or more. This rearrangement joins TRBV11-2 to TRBJ2-1; a possible D gene is TRBD2 (6 bases). The V end lost 3 bases, the J end lost 3 bases, and 12 bases lay between the germline ends. Germline V gives CDR1 SGHAT, CDR2 FQNNGV. This CDR3 is 15 amino acids long. The CDR3 bases are TGTGCCAGCAGCTTGGGTGGGCGGGGCTACAATGAGCAGTTCTTC. Encoded protein: CASSLGGRGYNEQFF. The variable domain in full, completed from reference TRBV11-2 and TRBJ2-1, reads EAGVAQSPRYKIIEKRQSVAFWCNPISGHATLYWYQQILGQGPKLLIQFQNNGVVDDSQLPKDRFSAERLKGVDSTLKIQPAKLEDSAVYLCASSLGGRGYNEQFFGPGTRLTVL.

V and J are TRBV29-1 and TRBJ2-7; perhaps TRBD2 as D (5 bases). Per germline, CDR1 SQVTM and CDR2 ANQGSEA. Trimming shortened V by 4 bases and J by 3 bases, and 16 bases separated the two germline ends. This CDR3 has 14 amino acids. DNA for the CDR3: TGCAGCGTTGGTCGGGATGGGAGATTCTACGAGCAGTACTTC. Its translation is CSVGRDGRFYEQYF.

The genes are TRBV28 and TRBJ2-2; unclear D gene. The V end lost 3 bases, the J end lost 1 base, and 9 bases lay between the germline ends. CDR1 is MDHEN, CDR2 SYDVKM, per germline. CDR3 length equals 15 residues. The CDR3 DNA reads TGTGCCAGCAGTTTGGGCAGCTTGAACACCGGGGAGCTGTTTTTT. Protein: CASSLGSLNTGELFF.

A few counts support this clonotype. CDR3 DNA: TGTGCCAGCAGCAACGCGGTCGGGGGCTCCTACAATGAGCAGTTCTTC. This encodes CASSNAVGGSYNEQFF. This chain links TRBV21-1 with TRBJ2-1. TRBV21-1 is deemed a pseudogene. The CDR3 totals 16 residues.

The table lists this clonotype with many counts. The rearrangement uses TRBV5-1 and TRBJ2-3; possible D gene TRBD2, 6 bases. The CDR3 contains 14 residues. V was trimmed by 4 bases and J by 1 base, leaving 10 bases between them. The germline V gene has CDR1 SGHRS and CDR2 YFSETQ. CDR3 amino acids: CASSVPGGTDTQYF. The CDR3 DNA sequence: TGCGCCAGCAGCGTTCCGGGGGGCACAGATACGCAGTATTTT. Full variable domain (missing parts from reference TRBV5-1 and TRBJ2-3): KAGVTQTPRYLIKTRGQQVTLSCSPISGHRSVSWYQQTPGQGLQFLFEYFSETQRNKGNFPGRFSGRQFSNSRSEMNVSTLELGDSALYLCASSVPGGTDTQYFGPGTRLTVL.

This clonotype was detected many times. The rearrangement uses TRBV5-6 and TRBJ2-3; possibly TRBD2 for D (5 bases). Germline V gene sequence: CDR1 SGHDT, CDR2 YYEEEE. The germline V and J ends were trimmed by 3 bases and 6 bases, with 17 bases remaining between them. The CDR3 has 15 residues. CDR3 region: CASSSPTRTWDTQYF. CDR3 coding DNA: TGTGCCAGCAGCTCTCCAACTAGAACTTGGGATACGCAGTATTTT.

This clonotype was recorded many times. The gene calls are TRBV3-1 and TRBJ2-1; D is perhaps TRBD2 (5 bases). Germline loops: CDR1 LGHDT, CDR2 YNNKEL (reference sequence). The CDR3 has 17 residues. V lost 1 base and J 9 bases, leaving 22 bases between the germline ends. This CDR3 is CASSQADSGIKPGEQFF. In nucleotides, the CDR3 is TGTGCCAGCAGCCAAGCGGATTCGGGGATCAAACCAGGTGAGCAGTTCTTC.

This clonotype came up a few times. The chain couples TRBV20-1 to TRBJ2-1; TRBD2 matches 12 bases. The CDR3 sequence is 15 residues long. V trimming: 1 base; J trimming: 3 bases; junction bases outside the gene matches: 1. Germline values: CDR1 DFQATT, CDR2 SNEGSKA (reference sequence). CDR3 region: CSARVLAGGYNEQFF. The CDR3 DNA reads as TGCAGTGCTAGAGTACTAGCGGGAGGCTACAATGAGCAGTTCTTC.

V gene TRBV12-5 combines with J gene TRBJ2-1; 10 nucleotides agree with TRBD2. The trim removed 4 bases at V and 0 bases at J, leaving 24 bases unmatched. Germline lookup yields CDR1 LGHNT and CDR2 FRNRAP. The CDR3 runs 23 residues. CDR3 sequence: CASGSKFRASGSAIPISYNEQFF. As DNA, the CDR3 is TGTGCTAGTGGTTCGAAATTTCGCGCTAGCGGGAGTGCAATACCGATCTCCTACAATGAGCAGTTCTTC.

Many counts were recorded for this clonotype. This chain links TRBV5-1 with TRBJ2-7, with unresolved D. V dropped 0 bases and J dropped 0 bases, with 4 bases sitting between them. The CDR3 has 13 amino acids. Germline CDR1 and CDR2: SGHRS and YFSETQ. CDR3 region: CASSLEVSYEQYF. CDR3 nucleotides: TGCGCCAGCAGCTTGGAAGTCTCCTACGAGCAGTACTTC.

V gene TRBV7-2 combines with J gene TRBJ1-2, with no clear D. Trimming cost V 4 bases and J 7 bases, with 19 bases left between them. Germline assignment: CDR1 SGHTA and CDR2 FQGNSA. The CDR3 contains 15 residues. The CDR3: CASSSFWGAERGYTF. The CDR3 region has the DNA TGTGCCAGCAGCTCTTTCTGGGGAGCCGAACGTGGCTACACCTTC. Full variable domain (outside the CDR3, taken from reference TRBV7-2 and TRBJ1-2): GAGVSQSPSNKVTEKGKDVELRCDPISGHTALYWYRQSLGQGLEFLIYFQGNSAPDKSGLPSDRFSAERTGGSVSTLTIQRTQQEDSAVYLCASSSFWGAERGYTFGSGTRLTVV.

This clonotype was counted between two and nine times. The chain couples TRBV5-1 to TRBJ2-7; 8 nucleotides align to TRBD1. Losses at the gene ends were 4 bases for V and 1 base for J; bases not matched to a gene: 7. Per germline, CDR1 SGHRS and CDR2 YFSETQ. The CDR3 runs 15 residues. As DNA, the CDR3 is TGCGCCAGCAGCCCCCACCAGGGGGCTTCCTACGAGCAGTACTTC. It yields the protein CASSPHQGASYEQYF.

This clonotype was observed at least ten times. This chain joins TRBV5-1 and TRBJ2-2; D is unclear. Trimming left V 3 bases short and J 0 bases short, with 6 bases between. The CDR3 has 14 residues. Germline lookup yields CDR1 SGHRS and CDR2 YFSETQ. DNA for the CDR3: TGCGCCAGCAGCTGGACCCCGAACACCGGGGAGCTGTTTTTT. Protein product: CASSWTPNTGELFF.

The sample holds many counts of this clonotype. This chain links TRBV11-1 with TRBJ1-3; D call uncertain. Trimming shortened V by 3 bases and J by 5 bases, and 23 bases separated the two germline ends. Germline V gives CDR1 SGHAT, CDR2 FQDESV (reference sequence). The CDR3 runs 18 residues. CDR3 sequence (DNA): TGTGCCAGCAGCTTGGGGAAGATAGGACGCCTTGAAAGAAACACCATATATTTT. Amino acid sequence: CASSLGKIGRLERNTIYF.

There are many counts of this clonotype. The chain links TRBV20-1 to TRBJ2-5; D gene uncertain. The CDR3 runs to 12 residues. The germline V and J ends were trimmed by 3 bases and 4 bases, with 9 bases remaining between them. CDR1 and CDR2 (germline): DFQATT, SNEGSKA (reference sequence). The CDR3 loop is CSASSPGETQYF. The CDR3 DNA follows: TGCAGTGCTAGTAGCCCCGGAGAGACCCAGTACTTC.

This clonotype showed up many times. J is TRBJ2-7 and V is TRBV2; D unresolved. Germline assignment: CDR1 SNHLY and CDR2 FYNNEI. The CDR3 is 13 amino acids. Deletions cut 5 bases from V and 2 bases from J, with 10 bases between. DNA for the CDR3: TGTGCCAGCAGTTCCGGCTATACCTACGAGCAGTACTTC. This sequence encodes CASSSGYTYEQYF.

In this sample, this clonotype turned up a few times. This chain links TRBV20-1 with TRBJ2-7, with 8 positions matching TRBD2. The CDR3 covers 18 residues. The germline CDR1 and CDR2 sequences are DFQATT and SNEGSKA (reference sequence). The ends lost 3 bases at V and 3 bases at J; junction bases unmatched: 19. This CDR3 reads CSASGLGGAGGSFYEQYF. In DNA, the CDR3 is TGCAGTGCTAGTGGCCTTGGGGGGGCGGGAGGATCTTTCTACGAGCAGTACTTC.

This sequence joins TRBV29-1 and TRBJ1-1; D gene ambiguous. The CDR3 is 12 residues long. Trimming removed 5 bases from V and 2 bases from J, with 9 bases in between. Looked up from germline, CDR1 is SQVTM and CDR2 is ANQGSEA. The CDR3 here is CSVRQLNTEAFF. The CDR3 coding sequence is TGCAGCGTTCGCCAGCTTAACACTGAAGCTTTCTTT.

This clonotype occurred many times. The rearrangement joins TRBV20-1 to TRBJ2-1; 11 bases agree with TRBD2. V shed 1 base, J shed 1 base, and the junction held 6 bases outside the gene matches. The CDR3 consists of 17 residues. Germline V gene sequence: CDR1 DFQATT, CDR2 SNEGSKA (reference sequence). The DNA of the CDR3 is TGCAGTGCTAGAGTAGCGGGAGGGCCCTCGTCCTACAATGAGCAGTTCTTC. It translates to CSARVAGGPSSYNEQFF.

In its sample, this clonotype was seen many times. The V call is TRBV12-3 or TRBV12-4, the J call TRBJ2-1; D may be TRBD2 (6 bases). Trimming removed 5 bases from V and 4 bases from J, with 18 bases in between. This CDR3 is built from 16 residues. CDR3 sequence reads: CASSPGPSAKYNEQFF. DNA of the CDR3: TGTGCCAGCAGTCCCGGGCCTAGCGCTAAGTACAATGAGCAGTTCTTC.

This clonotype was seen more than once but under ten times. V is TRBV7-9 and J is TRBJ2-1; D call uncertain. Germline CDR1 SEHNR, CDR2 FQNEAQ (reference sequence). The CDR3 covers 11 residues. V was pared by 6 bases and J by 13 bases, with 13 bases between. The CDR3 DNA is TGTGCCAGCAGTACCAGTCCCTCACAGTTCTTC. This translates into CASSTSPSQFF.

This clonotype was counted at least ten times. The genes are TRBV4-1 and TRBJ2-1; D may be TRBD2 (6 bases). The V end lost 2 bases, the J end lost 2 bases, and 16 bases lay between the germline ends. This CDR3 is built from 17 residues. Germline V gene data show CDR1 as MGHRA and CDR2 as YSYEKL. Here the CDR3 reads CASSQSGRDPPYNEQFF. The DNA of the CDR3 is TGCGCCAGCAGCCAAAGTGGGCGGGACCCGCCCTACAATGAGCAGTTCTTC.

The table lists this clonotype with many counts. The CDR3 DNA reads as TGCGCCAGCAGCCAAGACCCCGGACTAGCGTATGAGCAGTTCTTC. Its protein is CASSQDPGLAYEQFF. V is TRBV4-1 and J is TRBJ2-1, with 9 bases that match TRBD2. The V gene's germline CDR1 is MGHRA and CDR2 YSYEKL. The V segment lost 0 bases and the J segment 8 bases; nucleotides outside the gene matches: 5. The CDR3 consists of 15 residues.

This clonotype showed up just a few times. The rearrangement links TRBV7-9 to TRBJ2-2, with no clear D. The CDR3 covers 13 residues. The germline V gene encodes CDR1 SEHNR and CDR2 FQNEAQ (reference sequence). V was shortened by 11 bases and J by 3 bases, with 13 bases between the two germline ends. In DNA form, the CDR3 reads TGTGCCGGAGAAGGAGACTACACCGGGGAGCTGTTTTTT. Amino acid sequence: CAGEGDYTGELFF.

This clonotype appeared a few times. The chain carries TRBV29-1 and TRBJ1-4; D perhaps matches TRBD1 (6 bases). The CDR3 covers 14 residues. Germline V CDR1 and CDR2: SQVTM, ANQGSEA. Trimming cost V 7 bases and J 5 bases, with 17 bases left between them. CDR3 protein: CSGEFPGQNEKLFF. The CDR3 DNA is TGCAGCGGAGAATTTCCCGGACAGAATGAAAAACTGTTTTTT.

This clonotype has at least ten counts. At one end, the junction sequence differs from germline, possibly due to a read error. J is TRBJ2-7 and V is TRBV5-1; TRBD2 aligns across 13 bases. The germline gives CDR1 SGHRS, CDR2 YFSETQ. The CDR3 consists of 13 residues. The CDR3 spells CASSTDTSGRASF. The CDR3 coding sequence is TGCGCCAGCAGCACCGACACTAGCGGGAGGGCTTCTTTC.